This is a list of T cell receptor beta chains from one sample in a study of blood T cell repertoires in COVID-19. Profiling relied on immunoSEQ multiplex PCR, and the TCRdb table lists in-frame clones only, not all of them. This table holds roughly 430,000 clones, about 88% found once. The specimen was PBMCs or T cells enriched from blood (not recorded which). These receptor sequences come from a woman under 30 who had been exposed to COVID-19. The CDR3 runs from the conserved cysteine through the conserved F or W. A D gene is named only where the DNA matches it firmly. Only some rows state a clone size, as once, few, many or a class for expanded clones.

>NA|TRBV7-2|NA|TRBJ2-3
CASSPPGQLWYF
TGTGCCAGCAGCCCCCCCGGACAGCTCTGGTATTTT
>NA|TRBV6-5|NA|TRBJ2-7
CASSRLDLRSYEQYF
TGTGCCAGCAGCCGACTAGATTTACGTTCCTACGAGCAGTACTTC
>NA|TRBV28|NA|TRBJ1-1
CASSSYQAFF
TGTGCCAGCAGTTCCTACCAAGCTTTCTTT
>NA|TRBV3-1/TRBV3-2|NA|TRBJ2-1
CASSPVVQAGEQFF
TGTGCCAGCAGCCCAGTAGTCCAAGCGGGCGAGCAGTTCTTC
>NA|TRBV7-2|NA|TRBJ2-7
CASSLGGDEQYF
TGTGCCAGCAGCTTAGGGGGGGACGAGCAGTACTTC
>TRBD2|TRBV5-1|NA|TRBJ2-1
CASSGRTSGGYNEQFF
TGCGCCAGCAGCGGAAGGACTAGCGGGGGGTACAATGAGCAGTTCTTC
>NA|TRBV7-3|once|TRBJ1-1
CASSLGTSPTEAFF
TGTGCCAGCAGCTTAGGGACATCGCCCACTGAAGCTTTCTTT
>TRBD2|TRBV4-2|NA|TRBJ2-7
CASSQALAGATYEQYF
TGTGCCAGCAGCCAAGCGCTAGCGGGAGCAACCTACGAGCAGTACTTC
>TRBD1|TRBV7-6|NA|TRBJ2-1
CARARDRDNEQFF
TGTGCCAGGGCCCGGGACAGGGACAATGAGCAGTTCTTC
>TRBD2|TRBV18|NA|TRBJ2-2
CASFGTSGTGELFF
TGTGCCAGCTTCGGGACTAGCGGGACCGGGGAGCTGTTTTTT
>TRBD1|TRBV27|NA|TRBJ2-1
CASSNRGSSYNEQFF
TGTGCCAGCTCCAACAGGGGAAGCTCCTACAATGAGCAGTTCTTC
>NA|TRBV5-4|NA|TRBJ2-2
CASSLDGVGTGELFF
TGTGCCAGCAGCTTGGATGGAGTGGGCACCGGGGAGCTGTTTTTT
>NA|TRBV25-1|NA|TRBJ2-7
CASSEYLEQYF
TGTGCCAGCAGTGAATACCTCGAGCAGTACTTC
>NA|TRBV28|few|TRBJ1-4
CASSPYYDEKLFF
TGTGCCAGCAGCCCCTATTACGATGAAAAACTGTTTTTT
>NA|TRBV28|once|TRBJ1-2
CASHRAGGYTF
TGTGCCAGCCACAGGGCGGGTGGCTACACCTTC
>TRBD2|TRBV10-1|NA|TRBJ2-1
CASSLGGVEQFF
TGCGCCAGCAGCCTCGGGGGGGTTGAGCAGTTCTTC
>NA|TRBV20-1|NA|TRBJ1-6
CSASDSPLHF
TGCAGTGCGTCGGATTCACCCCTCCACTTT
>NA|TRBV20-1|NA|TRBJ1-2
CSAYREGYTF
TGCAGTGCTTACAGGGAAGGCTACACCTTC
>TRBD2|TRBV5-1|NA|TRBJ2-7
CASSFGTSGYEQYF
TGCGCCAGCAGCTTCGGGACTAGCGGCTACGAGCAGTACTTC
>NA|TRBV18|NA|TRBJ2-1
CASSPLPGPNEQFF
TGTGCCAGCTCACCACTACCCGGTCCCAATGAGCAGTTCTTC
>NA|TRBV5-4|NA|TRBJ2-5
CASSPGRGLPGETQYF
TGTGCCAGCAGCCCGGGGCGGGGGCTCCCTGGGGAGACCCAGTACTTC
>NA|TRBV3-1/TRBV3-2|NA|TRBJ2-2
CASSLWRGGTGELFF
TGTGCCAGCAGCCTGTGGCGAGGGGGCACCGGGGAGCTGTTTTTT
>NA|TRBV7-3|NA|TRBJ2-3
CASSLGVLGGTGTQYF
TGTGCCAGCAGCTTAGGGGTTCTTGGGGGGACCGGCACGCAGTATTTT
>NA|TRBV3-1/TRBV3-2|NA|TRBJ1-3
CASSDTGASGNTIYF
TGTGCCAGCAGTGACACAGGAGCCTCTGGAAACACCATATATTTT
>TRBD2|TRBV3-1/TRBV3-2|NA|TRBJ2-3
CASSQGLARTDTQYF
TGTGCCAGCAGCCAAGGACTAGCCCGCACAGATACGCAGTATTTT
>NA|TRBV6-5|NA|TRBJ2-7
CASSYSTLGNEQYF
TGTGCCAGCAGTTACTCGACGCTGGGCAACGAGCAGTACTTC
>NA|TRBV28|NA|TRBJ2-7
CASSLQVYEQYF
TGTGCCAGCAGTTTACAGGTCTACGAGCAGTACTTC
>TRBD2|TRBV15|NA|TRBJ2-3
CATSRDVASGYTDTQYF
TGTGCCACCAGCAGAGATGTGGCTAGCGGATACACAGATACGCAGTATTTT
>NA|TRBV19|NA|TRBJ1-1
CASRTQGMSNTEAFF
TGTGCCAGTAGGACCCAGGGCATGTCGAACACTGAAGCTTTCTTT
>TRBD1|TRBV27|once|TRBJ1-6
CASRRGQGDSPLHF
TGTGCCAGCAGGAGAGGACAGGGGGATTCACCCCTCCACTTT
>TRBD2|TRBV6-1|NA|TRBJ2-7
CASSGTSGGIYEQYF
TGTGCCAGCAGTGGGACTAGCGGGGGGATTTACGAGCAGTACTTC
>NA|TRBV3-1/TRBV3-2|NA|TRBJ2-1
CASSQDPSSYNEQFF
TGTGCCAGCAGCCAAGATCCGAGCTCCTACAATGAGCAGTTCTTC
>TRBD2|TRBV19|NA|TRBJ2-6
CASSIRGGAGANVLTF
TGTGCCAGTAGTATAAGGGGAGGGGCTGGGGCCAACGTCCTGACTTTC
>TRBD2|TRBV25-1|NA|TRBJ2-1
CASSESGATSGYNEQFF
TGTGCCAGCAGTGAATCCGGCGCGACTAGCGGATACAATGAGCAGTTCTTC
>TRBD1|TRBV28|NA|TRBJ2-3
CASSSLLGTEYTDTQYF
TGTGCCAGCAGTTCTCTCCTAGGGACAGAGTACACAGATACGCAGTATTTT
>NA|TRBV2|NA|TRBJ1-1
CASSQGLNTEAFF
TGTGCCAGCAGTCAGGGATTGAACACTGAAGCTTTCTTT
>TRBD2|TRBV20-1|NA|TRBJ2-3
CSASPRASGRELTDTQYF
TGCAGTGCTAGTCCCCGGGCTAGCGGGAGGGAACTCACAGATACGCAGTATTTT